This T cell receptor beta chain derives from a study of T cell clonality in common variable immunodeficiency. Study results and caveats: Common variable immunodeficiency TCR beta sequences reportedly had fewer deletions and N-nucleotide insertions. Links between repertoire features and CVID complications were heterogeneity-limited.

This CDR3 spans 13 amino acids. CDR1 is SGHVS and CDR2 is FQNEAQ in the germline V gene. The ends lost 4 bases at V and 5 bases at J; junction bases unmatched: 1. Control and CVID samples contributed equal amounts of genomic DNA. This table comes from immunoSEQ multiplex PCR, and its TCRdb copy is limited to in-frame clones, with some not included. This sample has around 40,000 clones, each found more than once. In its sample, this clone was seen many times. Its antigen remains unknown. Sequencing ends 3 residues short of the CDR3 end; the germline J gene provides the rest. The TCR originated in a person between 18 and 75 years old in good health. The J gene is TRBJ2-5, the V gene TRBV7-8, with 10 bases fitting TRBD1. The sample comprised peripheral blood mononuclear cells. The CDR3 spells CASSWTGGETQYF. CDR3 bases read: TGTGCCAGCAGCTGGACAGGGGGGGAGACC. Looking up the rest from reference TRBV7-8 and TRBJ2-5 gives the full variable domain: GAGVSQSPRYKVAKRGQDVALRCDPISGHVSLFWYQQALGQGPEFLTYFQNEAQLDKSGLPSDRFFAERPEGSVSTLKIQRTQQEDSAVYLCASSWTGGETQYFGPGTRLLVL.